This entry is about one T cell receptor beta chain. Its antigen is currently unknown. The data belong to a study of T cells in narcolepsy. Study observations and caveats: Blood of same and different patients, but not healthy controls, reportedly held recurring autoreactive clonotypes. In some patient and control memory CD4+ samples, autoreactive clones were absent.

Repertoires were generated with immunoSEQ multiplex PCR, while TCRdb's copy carries only in-frame clones and drops some. Of some 30,000 clones listed, over 75% were seen once; the top ten hold over 0.95%. Sequencing was carried out using CD45RA- memory CD4+ T cells from PBMCs. The receptor was derived from a human donor with narcolepsy.

The CDR3: CASSYGGSNYGYTF. The CDR3 coding sequence is TGTGCCAGCAGTTACGGGGGCAGCAACTATGGCTACACCTTC. The chain combines TRBV6-6 with TRBJ1-2, with a tentative D call TRBD1 (6 bases). The length of the CDR3 is 14 residues. CDR1 and CDR2 from the germline V gene are MNHNY and SVGAGI (reference sequence). V lost 2 bases and J lost 2, with 9 bases in between.